This note documents a single T cell receptor (beta chain) sequence. This sample is drawn from a study of blood T cell repertoires in COVID-19. The CDR3 covers 12 residues. Germline assignment: CDR1 MNHEY and CDR2 SMNVEV (reference sequence). Trimming pared 6 bases from V and 6 bases from J, leaving 11 bases between. As handled by the study authors: Nucleated cell number was recorded as an estimate derived from reference gene primer amplification. TCRdb's copy holds only in-frame clones and misses some; the assay was immunoSEQ multiplex PCR. V and J calls and clone size follow that table, whereas D and trimming were derived from the DNA. The sample records fewer than 350,000 clones, approximately 89% being singletons.

The TCR comes from a woman aged 40 to 50 who had recovered from COVID-19. V is TRBV27 and J is TRBJ2-5; no definite D call. The sequenced sample consisted of PBMCs or T cells enriched from blood (not recorded which). The CDR3 DNA sequence: TGTGCCAGCAGCCATGACTTGAAGACCCAGTACTTC. Amino acid sequence: CASSHDLKTQYF.